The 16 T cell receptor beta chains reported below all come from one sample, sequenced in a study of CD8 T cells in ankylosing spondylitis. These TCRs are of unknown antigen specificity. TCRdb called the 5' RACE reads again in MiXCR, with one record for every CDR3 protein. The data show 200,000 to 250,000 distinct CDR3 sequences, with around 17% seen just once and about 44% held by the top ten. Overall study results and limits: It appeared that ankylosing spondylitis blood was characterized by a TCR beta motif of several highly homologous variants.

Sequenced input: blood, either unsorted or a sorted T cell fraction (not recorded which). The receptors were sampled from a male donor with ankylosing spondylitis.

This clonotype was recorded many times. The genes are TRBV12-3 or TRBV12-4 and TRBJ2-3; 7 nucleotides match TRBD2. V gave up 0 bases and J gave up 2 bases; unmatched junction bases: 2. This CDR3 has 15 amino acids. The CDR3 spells CASSLAGGVTDTQYF. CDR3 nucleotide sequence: TGTGCCAGCAGTTTAGCGGGAGGGGTCACAGATACGCAGTATTTT.

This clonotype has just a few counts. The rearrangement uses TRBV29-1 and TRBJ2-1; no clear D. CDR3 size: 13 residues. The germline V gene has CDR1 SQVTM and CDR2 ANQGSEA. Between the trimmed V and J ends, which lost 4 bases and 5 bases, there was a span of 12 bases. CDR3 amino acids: CSVVPQTHNEQFF. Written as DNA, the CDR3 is TGCAGCGTTGTGCCCCAAACCCACAATGAGCAGTTCTTC.

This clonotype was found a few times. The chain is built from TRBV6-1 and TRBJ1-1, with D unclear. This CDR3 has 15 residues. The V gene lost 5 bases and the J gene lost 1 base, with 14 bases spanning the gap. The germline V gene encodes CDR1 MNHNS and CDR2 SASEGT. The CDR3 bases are TGTGCCAGCAGTAAAACCTCGGCCAGGAACACTGAAGCTTTCTTT. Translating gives CASSKTSARNTEAFF.

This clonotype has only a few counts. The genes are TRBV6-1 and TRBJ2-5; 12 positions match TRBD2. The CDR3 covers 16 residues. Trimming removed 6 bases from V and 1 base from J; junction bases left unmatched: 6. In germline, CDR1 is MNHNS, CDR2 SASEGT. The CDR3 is CASSLGLAGFQETQYF. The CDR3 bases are TGTGCCAGCAGCCTAGGACTAGCGGGGTTCCAAGAGACCCAGTACTTC.

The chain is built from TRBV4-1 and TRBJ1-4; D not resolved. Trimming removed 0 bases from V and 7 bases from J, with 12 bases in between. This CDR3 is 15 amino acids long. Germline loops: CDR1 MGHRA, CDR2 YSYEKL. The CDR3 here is CASSQEGYLGEKLFF. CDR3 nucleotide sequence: TGCGCCAGCAGCCAAGAGGGGTATTTGGGTGAAAAACTGTTTTTT.

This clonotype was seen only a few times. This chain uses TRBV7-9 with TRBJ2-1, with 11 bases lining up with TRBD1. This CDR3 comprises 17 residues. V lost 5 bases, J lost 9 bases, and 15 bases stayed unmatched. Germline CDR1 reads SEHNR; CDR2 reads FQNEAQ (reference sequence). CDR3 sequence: CASSRTTGTGGRGEQFF. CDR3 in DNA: TGTGCCAGCAGCCGCACAACCGGGACAGGGGGTAGAGGTGAGCAGTTCTTC.

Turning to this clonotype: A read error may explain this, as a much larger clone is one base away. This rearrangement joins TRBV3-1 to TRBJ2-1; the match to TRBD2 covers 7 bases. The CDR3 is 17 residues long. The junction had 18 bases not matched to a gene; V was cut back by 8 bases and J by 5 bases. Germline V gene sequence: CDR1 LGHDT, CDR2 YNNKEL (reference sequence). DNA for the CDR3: TGTGCCAGCTGCCCGGATCGGGCGGGGGACCCCCACAATGAGCAGTTCTTC. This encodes CASCPDRAGDPHNEQFF.

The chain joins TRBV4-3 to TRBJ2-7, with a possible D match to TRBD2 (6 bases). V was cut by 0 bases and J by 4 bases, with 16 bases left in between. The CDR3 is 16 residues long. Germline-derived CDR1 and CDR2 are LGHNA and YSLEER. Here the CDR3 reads CASSQDRASDGYEQYF. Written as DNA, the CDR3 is TGCGCCAGCAGCCAAGACAGGGCTAGCGACGGTTACGAGCAGTACTTC.

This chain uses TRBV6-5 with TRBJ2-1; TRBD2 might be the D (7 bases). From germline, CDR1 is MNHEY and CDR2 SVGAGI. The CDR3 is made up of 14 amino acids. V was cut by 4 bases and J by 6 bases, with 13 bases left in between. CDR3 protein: CASSSRRGGNEQFF. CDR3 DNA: TGTGCCAGCAGTTCGAGAAGGGGGGGCAATGAGCAGTTCTTC.

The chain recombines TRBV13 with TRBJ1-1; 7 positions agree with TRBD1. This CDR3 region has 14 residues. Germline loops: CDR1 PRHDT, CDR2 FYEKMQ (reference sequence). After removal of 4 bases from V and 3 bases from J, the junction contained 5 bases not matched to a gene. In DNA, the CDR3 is TGTGCCAGCAGCTCAGGGACAGAAGACACTGAAGCTTTCTTT. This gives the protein CASSSGTEDTEAFF. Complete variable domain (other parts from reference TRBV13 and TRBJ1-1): AAGVIQSPRHLIKEKRETATLKCYPIPRHDTVYWYQQGPGQDPQFLISFYEKMQSDKGSIPDRFSAQQFSDYHSELNMSSLELGDSALYFCASSSGTEDTEAFFGQGTRLTVV.

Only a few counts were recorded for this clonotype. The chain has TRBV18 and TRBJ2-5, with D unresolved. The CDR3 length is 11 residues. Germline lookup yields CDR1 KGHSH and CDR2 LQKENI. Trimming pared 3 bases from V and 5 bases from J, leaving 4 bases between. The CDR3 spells CASSPDETQYF. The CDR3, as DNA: TGTGCCAGCTCACCTGACGAGACCCAGTACTTC.

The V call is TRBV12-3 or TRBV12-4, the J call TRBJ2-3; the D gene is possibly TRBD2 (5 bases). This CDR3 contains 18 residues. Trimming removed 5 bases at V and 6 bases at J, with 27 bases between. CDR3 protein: CASSTHHGADPLGDTQYF. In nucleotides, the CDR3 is TGTGCCAGCAGTACCCACCACGGAGCGGACCCATTAGGGGATACGCAGTATTTT.

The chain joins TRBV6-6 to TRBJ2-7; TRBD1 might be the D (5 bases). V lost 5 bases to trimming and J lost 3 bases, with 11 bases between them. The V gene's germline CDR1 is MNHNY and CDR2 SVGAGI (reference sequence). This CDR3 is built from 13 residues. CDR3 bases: TGTGCCAGCAGTACCACTGACAGCTACGAGCAGTACTTC. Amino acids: CASSTTDSYEQYF.

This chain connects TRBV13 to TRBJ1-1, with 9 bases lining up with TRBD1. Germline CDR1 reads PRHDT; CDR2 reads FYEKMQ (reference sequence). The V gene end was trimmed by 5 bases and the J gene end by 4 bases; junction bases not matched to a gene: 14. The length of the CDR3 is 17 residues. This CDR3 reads CASSPGVSGQGFTEAFF. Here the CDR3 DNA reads TGTGCCAGCAGCCCCGGGGTGTCGGGACAGGGTTTCACTGAAGCTTTCTTT.

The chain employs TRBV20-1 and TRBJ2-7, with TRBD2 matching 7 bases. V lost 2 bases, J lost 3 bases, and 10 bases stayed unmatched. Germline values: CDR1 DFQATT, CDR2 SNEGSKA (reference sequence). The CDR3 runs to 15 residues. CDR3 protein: CSARHPSGQVYEQYF. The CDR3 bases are TGCAGTGCTAGACATCCTAGCGGACAAGTCTACGAGCAGTACTTC.

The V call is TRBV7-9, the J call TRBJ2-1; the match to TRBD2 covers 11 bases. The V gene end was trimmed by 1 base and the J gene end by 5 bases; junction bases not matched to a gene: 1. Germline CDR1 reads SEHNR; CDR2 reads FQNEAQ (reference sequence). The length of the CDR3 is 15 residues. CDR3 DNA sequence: TGTGCCAGCAGCTTAGTGGGACTAGCGGACAATGAGCAGTTCTTC. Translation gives CASSLVGLADNEQFF.